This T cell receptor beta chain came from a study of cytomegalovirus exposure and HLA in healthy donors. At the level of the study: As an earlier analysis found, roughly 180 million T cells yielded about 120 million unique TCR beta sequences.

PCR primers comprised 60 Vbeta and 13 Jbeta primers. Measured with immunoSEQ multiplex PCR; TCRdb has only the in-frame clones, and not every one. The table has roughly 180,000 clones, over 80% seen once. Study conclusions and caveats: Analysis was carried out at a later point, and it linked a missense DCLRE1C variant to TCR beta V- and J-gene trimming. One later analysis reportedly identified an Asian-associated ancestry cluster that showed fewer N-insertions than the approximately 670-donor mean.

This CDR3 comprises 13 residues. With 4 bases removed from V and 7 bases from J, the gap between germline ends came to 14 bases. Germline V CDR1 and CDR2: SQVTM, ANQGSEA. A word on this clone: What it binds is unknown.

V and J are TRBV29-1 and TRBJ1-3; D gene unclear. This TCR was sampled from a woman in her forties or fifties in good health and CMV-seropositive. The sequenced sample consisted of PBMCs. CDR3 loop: CSVAEGGGNTIYF. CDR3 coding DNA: TGCAGCGTTGCGGAGGGAGGTGGGAACACCATATATTTT. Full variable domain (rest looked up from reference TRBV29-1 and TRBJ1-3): SAVISQKPSRDICQRGTSLTIQCQVDSQVTMMFWYRQQPGQSLTLIATANQGSEATYESGFVIDKFPISRPNLTFSTLTVSNMSPEDSSIYLCSVAEGGGNTIYFGEGSWLTVV.